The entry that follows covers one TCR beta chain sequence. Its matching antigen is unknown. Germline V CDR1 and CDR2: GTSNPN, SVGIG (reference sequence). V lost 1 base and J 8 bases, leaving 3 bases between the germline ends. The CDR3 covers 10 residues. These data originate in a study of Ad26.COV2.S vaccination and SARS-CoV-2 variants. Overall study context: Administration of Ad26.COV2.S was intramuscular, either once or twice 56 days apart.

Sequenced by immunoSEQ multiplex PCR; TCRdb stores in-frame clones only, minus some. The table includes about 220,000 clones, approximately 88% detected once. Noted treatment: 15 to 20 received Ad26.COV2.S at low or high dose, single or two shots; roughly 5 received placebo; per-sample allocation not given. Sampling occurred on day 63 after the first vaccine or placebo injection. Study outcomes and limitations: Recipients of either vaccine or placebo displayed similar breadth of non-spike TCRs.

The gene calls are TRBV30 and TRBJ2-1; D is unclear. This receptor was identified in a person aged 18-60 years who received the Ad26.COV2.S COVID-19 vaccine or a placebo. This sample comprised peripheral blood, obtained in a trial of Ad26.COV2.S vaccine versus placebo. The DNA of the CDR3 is TGTGCCTGGAGTGATTATGAGCAGTTCTTC. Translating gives CAWSDYEQFF. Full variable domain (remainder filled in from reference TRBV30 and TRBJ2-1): SQTIHQWPATLVQPVGSPLSLECTVEGTSNPNLYWYRQAAGRGLQLLFYSVGIGQISSEVPQNLSASRPQDRQFILSSKKLLLSDSGFYLCAWSDYEQFFGPGTRLTVL.